These 24 T cell receptor beta chains were sequenced from one sample in a study of T cells after yellow fever vaccination. MiXCR, run by TCRdb on the 5' RACE reads, gives a single entry per CDR3 protein. Of hundreds of thousands of distinct CDR3 sequences listed, roughly an eighth were seen once; the top ten hold about 16%. Sample: PBMCs, taken on the day of the yellow fever booster vaccination. All receptors come from a young man who received the YFV17D yellow fever vaccine.

The chain employs TRBV20-1 and TRBJ2-1, with 10 nucleotides matching TRBD2. Germline values: CDR1 DFQATT, CDR2 SNEGSKA (reference sequence). This CDR3 is 12 amino acids long. The V and J ends lost 5 bases and 8 bases, in that order; junction bases with no gene match: 3. CDR3 loop: CSAASGSYEQFF. CDR3 bases: TGCAGTGCTGCTAGCGGGAGCTATGAGCAGTTCTTC.

The rearrangement uses TRBV7-9 and TRBJ2-5, with D unclear. The V and J ends lost 0 bases and 4 bases respectively, with 6 bases between them. This CDR3 comprises 13 residues. The germline gives CDR1 SEHNR, CDR2 FQNEAQ (reference sequence). This CDR3 is CASSLASVETQYF. CDR3 coding DNA: TGTGCCAGCAGCTTAGCGAGCGTAGAGACCCAGTACTTC. Filled out from reference TRBV7-9 and TRBJ2-5, the complete variable domain reads DTGVSQNPRHKITKRGQNVTFRCDPISEHNRLYWYRQTLGQGPEFLTYFQNEAQLEKSRLLSDRFSAERPKGSFSTLEIQRTEQGDSAMYLCASSLASVETQYFGPGTRLLVL.

This clonotype was observed a few times. The genes are TRBV7-8 and TRBJ2-5; no clear D gene. The germline CDR1 and CDR2 sequences are SGHVS and FQNEAQ. The CDR3 spans 14 residues. Trimming left V 5 bases short and J 5 bases short, with 15 bases between. As DNA, the CDR3 is TGTGCCAGCAGCCCCAGGACCCTGAGGGAGACCCAGTACTTC. It yields the protein CASSPRTLRETQYF.

This clonotype was seen a handful of times. The CDR3 reads CASSQVTEQFF. The CDR3 DNA reads TGTGCCAGCAGCCAAGTAACGGAGCAGTTCTTC. The J gene is TRBJ2-1, the V gene TRBV3-1; D is unclear. V lost 1 base and J lost 10, with 5 bases in between. This CDR3 has 11 amino acids. Germline V gene lookup returns CDR1 LGHDT and CDR2 YNNKEL (reference sequence).

The V and J genes are TRBV6-5 and TRBJ2-5, with unresolved D. V was trimmed by 0 bases and J by 4 bases, leaving 15 bases between them. This CDR3 contains 16 residues. Germline CDR1 MNHEY, CDR2 SVGAGI. CDR3 region: CASSYSIFRRRETQYF. The CDR3 nucleotides read TGTGCCAGCAGTTACTCGATTTTCAGACGGAGAGAGACCCAGTACTTC.

This clonotype appeared a few times. V and J are TRBV10-3 and TRBJ2-1, with a tentative D call TRBD1 (6 bases). CDR1 is ENHRY, CDR2 SYGVKD, per germline. V was trimmed by 6 bases and J by 7 bases, leaving 19 bases between them. CDR3 length: 15 residues. CDR3 in DNA: TGTGCCATCAGGAGCGCCCCATCAAGGGGGAATGAGCAGTTCTTC. Amino acids: CAIRSAPSRGNEQFF.

This clonotype was seen a few times. The DNA of the CDR3 is TGTGCCAGCAGCCCACTAGCGGGAGTTAACGAGCAGTACTTC. This sequence encodes CASSPLAGVNEQYF. The rearrangement links TRBV14 to TRBJ2-7; 11 bases are shared with TRBD2. Germline values: CDR1 SGHDN, CDR2 FVKESK. The CDR3 totals 14 residues. Trimming removed 4 bases from V and 5 bases from J; junction bases left unmatched: 4.

The chain carries TRBV30 and TRBJ2-7, with D hard to call. CDR3 length: 11 residues. The germline CDR1 and CDR2 sequences are GTSNPN and SVGIG (reference sequence). The V gene lost 1 base and the J gene lost 4 bases, with 5 bases spanning the gap. The chain's CDR3 is CAWSAYYEQYF. The CDR3 DNA sequence: TGTGCCTGGAGTGCGTATTACGAGCAGTACTTC.

In its sample, this clonotype was seen a few times. V and J are TRBV10-3 and TRBJ2-4; D unresolved. There are 14 residues in the CDR3. Trimming cost V 0 bases and J 6 bases, with 9 bases left between them. CDR1 ENHRY and CDR2 SYGVKD come from the germline V gene. The CDR3 protein is CAISESKQPNIQYF. For the CDR3, the DNA is TGTGCCATCAGTGAGTCCAAACAGCCAAACATTCAGTACTTC.

This clonotype was detected many times. The chain couples TRBV9 to TRBJ2-2; D is perhaps TRBD2 (6 bases). The length of the CDR3 is 15 residues. From germline, CDR1 is SGDLS and CDR2 YYNGEE. V was shortened by 4 bases and J by 4 bases, with 14 bases between the two germline ends. In DNA form, the CDR3 reads TGTGCCAGCAGCTCAATATTTAGCGGCACCGGGGAGCTGTTTTTT. Translation gives CASSSIFSGTGELFF. Looking up the rest from reference TRBV9 and TRBJ2-2 gives the full variable domain: DSGVTQTPKHLITATGQRVTLRCSPRSGDLSVYWYQQSLDQGLQFLIQYYNGEERAKGNILERFSAQQFPDLHSELNLSSLELGDSALYFCASSSIFSGTGELFFGEGSRLTVL.

Here the CDR3 reads CASSLIGTGTSYEQYF. The CDR3 DNA reads as TGCGCCAGCAGCTTGATTGGAACCGGGACTAGCTACGAGCAGTACTTC. V is TRBV5-1 and J is TRBJ2-7; 8 bases agree with TRBD2. The CDR3 consists of 16 residues. Unmatched junction bases numbered 9, after V lost 1 base and J lost 3 bases. Germline CDR1 reads SGHRS; CDR2 reads YFSETQ.

The chain couples TRBV19 to TRBJ2-3; D is unresolved. Germline values: CDR1 LNHDA, CDR2 SQIVND (reference sequence). The CDR3 consists of 11 residues. Deletions cut 8 bases from V and 6 bases from J, with 9 bases between. The CDR3 DNA is TGTGCCAGTCAAGGGCTGGATACGCAGTATTTT. Its translation is CASQGLDTQYF.

The gene calls are TRBV20-1 and TRBJ2-3, with D unresolved. Germline CDR1 reads DFQATT; CDR2 reads SNEGSKA (reference sequence). Between the trimmed V and J ends, which lost 4 bases and 5 bases, there was a span of 7 bases. The CDR3 length is 11 residues. The CDR3 is CSATLGDTQYF. The CDR3 bases are TGCAGTGCTACTTTGGGAGATACGCAGTATTTT.

This rearrangement joins TRBV4-3 to TRBJ2-3; a possible D gene is TRBD2 (5 bases). Looked up from germline, CDR1 is LGHNA and CDR2 is YSLEER. V was shortened by 0 bases and J by 5 bases, with 12 bases between the two germline ends. The CDR3 is 15 residues long. The CDR3: CASSQETTYQDTQYF. In DNA form, the CDR3 reads TGCGCCAGCAGCCAAGAGACTACATATCAAGATACGCAGTATTTT.

The chain has TRBV11-1 and TRBJ1-2; D gene ambiguous. The CDR3 extends over 16 amino acids. CDR1 is SGHAT and CDR2 is FQDESV in the germline V gene (reference sequence). Trimming left V 5 bases short and J 8 bases short, with 24 bases between. CDR3 sequence (DNA): TGTGCCAGCAGCACTCAAAAAATCTTCGACCCGGCGGGCTACACCTTC. It translates to CASSTQKIFDPAGYTF.

This clonotype has just a few counts. The genes are TRBV3-1 and TRBJ1-2; D not certain. Trimming removed 3 bases at V and 3 bases at J, with 14 bases between. This CDR3 contains 15 residues. CDR1 and CDR2 from the germline V gene are LGHDT and YNNKEL (reference sequence). CDR3 DNA: TGTGCCAGCAGCCATAGGGCCTTGTGGGACTATGGCTACACCTTC. Its protein product is CASSHRALWDYGYTF.

The rearrangement links TRBV4-3 to TRBJ2-7; TRBD2 agrees at 13 bases. The CDR3 consists of 15 residues. V was clipped by 3 bases and J by 6 bases; unmatched bases: 5. Germline V gene data show CDR1 as LGHNA and CDR2 as YSLEER. The CDR3 DNA sequence: TGCGCCAGCAGCCAGACTAGCGGGAGGCTCTCCGAGCAGTACTTC. Residues: CASSQTSGRLSEQYF.

The chain has TRBV11-2 and TRBJ2-1; D possibly corresponds to TRBD2 (6 bases). Germline CDR1 is SGHAT and CDR2 is FQNNGV. Deletions cut 5 bases from V and 15 bases from J, with 20 bases between. This CDR3 spans 13 amino acids. CDR3 protein: CASSDGTLGGLFF. The CDR3 coding sequence is TGTGCCAGCAGCGACGGGACCCTGGGAGGTTTGTTCTTC.

This sequence joins TRBV7-2 and TRBJ2-1; D remains ambiguous. Trimming removed 5 bases at V and 9 bases at J, with 11 bases between. This CDR3 has 12 amino acids. Germline values: CDR1 SGHTA, CDR2 FQGNSA. This chain's CDR3 is CASSRRLPEQFF. The CDR3, as DNA: TGTGCCAGCAGCAGAAGATTGCCTGAGCAGTTCTTC. The full variable domain, its missing parts supplied by reference TRBV7-2 and TRBJ2-1, is GAGVSQSPSNKVTEKGKDVELRCDPISGHTALYWYRQSLGQGLEFLIYFQGNSAPDKSGLPSDRFSAERTGGSVSTLTIQRTQQEDSAVYLCASSRRLPEQFFGPGTRLTVL.

The chain uses TRBV7-2 and TRBJ2-5; D gene unclear. Per germline, CDR1 SGHTA and CDR2 FQGNSA. V gave up 5 bases and J gave up 7 bases, with 14 bases separating them. The CDR3 is 13 residues long. The CDR3 bases are TGTGCCAGCAGCGTTGGAATGGTTGGGACCCAGTACTTC. Translating gives CASSVGMVGTQYF. The full variable domain, completed using reference TRBV7-2 and TRBJ2-5, is GAGVSQSPSNKVTEKGKDVELRCDPISGHTALYWYRQSLGQGLEFLIYFQGNSAPDKSGLPSDRFSAERTGGSVSTLTIQRTQQEDSAVYLCASSVGMVGTQYFGPGTRLLVL.

Of note for this clonotype: At one end, the junction sequence differs from germline, possibly due to a read error. CDR3 nucleotide sequence: TGTGCCAGCAGCCCCGGGTCCGACAATGAGCCGTTCTTC. This encodes CASSPGSDNEPFF. The chain links TRBV5-4 to TRBJ2-1; D not certain. The CDR3 runs to 13 residues. CDR1 and CDR2 from the germline V gene are SGHNT and YYREEE (reference sequence).

The V and J genes are TRBV5-1 and TRBJ2-3, with unresolved D. Trimming left V 3 bases short and J 0 bases short, with 11 bases between. The CDR3 has 15 residues. In germline, CDR1 is SGHRS, CDR2 YFSETQ. CDR3 protein: CASSYTQTSTDTQYF. The CDR3 coding sequence is TGCGCCAGCAGCTATACCCAAACCAGCACAGATACGCAGTATTTT.

The V gene is TRBV18, the J gene TRBJ2-7, with D unresolved. The CDR3 extends over 14 amino acids. The germline CDR1 and CDR2 sequences are KGHSH and LQKENI. Trimming left V 3 bases short and J 1 base short, with 10 bases between. The CDR3 is CASSPWTVSYEQYF. The CDR3 nucleotides read TGTGCCAGCTCACCGTGGACGGTATCCTACGAGCAGTACTTC.

In this sample, this clonotype turned up a few times. The V and J genes are TRBV10-3 and TRBJ2-7, with TRBD1 matching over 8 bases. V dropped 9 bases and J dropped 6; count of bases not matched to a gene: 7. CDR3 size: 12 residues. CDR1 ENHRY and CDR2 SYGVKD come from the germline V gene. The CDR3: CAINSGGSEQYF. The CDR3 DNA follows: TGTGCCATAAATTCAGGGGGCTCCGAGCAGTACTTC.